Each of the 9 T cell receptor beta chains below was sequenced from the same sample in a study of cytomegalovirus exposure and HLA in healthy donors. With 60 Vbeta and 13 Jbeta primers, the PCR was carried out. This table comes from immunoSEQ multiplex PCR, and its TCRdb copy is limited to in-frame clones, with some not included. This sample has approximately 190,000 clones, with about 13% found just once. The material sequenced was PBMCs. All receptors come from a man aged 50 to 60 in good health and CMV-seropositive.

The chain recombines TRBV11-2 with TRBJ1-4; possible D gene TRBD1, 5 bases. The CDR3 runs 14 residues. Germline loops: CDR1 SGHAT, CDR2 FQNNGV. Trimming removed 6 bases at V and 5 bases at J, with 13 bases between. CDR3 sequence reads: CASRQTVQNEKLFF. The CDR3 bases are TGTGCCAGCAGGCAGACAGTCCAAAATGAAAAACTGTTTTTT.

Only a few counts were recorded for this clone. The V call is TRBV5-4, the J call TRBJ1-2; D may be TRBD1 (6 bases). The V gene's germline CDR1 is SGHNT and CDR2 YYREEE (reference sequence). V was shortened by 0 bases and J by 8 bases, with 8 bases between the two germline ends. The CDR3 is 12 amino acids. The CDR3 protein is CASSLEGGGYTF. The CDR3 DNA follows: TGTGCCAGCAGCTTGGAAGGGGGAGGCTACACCTTC.

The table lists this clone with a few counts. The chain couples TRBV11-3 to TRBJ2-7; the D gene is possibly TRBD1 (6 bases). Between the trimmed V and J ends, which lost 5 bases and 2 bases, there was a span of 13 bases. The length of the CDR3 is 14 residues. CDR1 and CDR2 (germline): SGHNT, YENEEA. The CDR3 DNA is TGTGCCAGCAGCCCCAGACAGGCTGCCTACGAGCAGTACGTC. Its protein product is CASSPRQAAYEQYV.

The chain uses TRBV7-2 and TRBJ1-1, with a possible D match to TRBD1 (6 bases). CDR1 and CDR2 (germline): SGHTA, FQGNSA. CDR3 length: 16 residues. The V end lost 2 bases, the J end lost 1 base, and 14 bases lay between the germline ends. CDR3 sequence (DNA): TGTGCCAGCAGCTTAAGTGGCGACAGGAGGAACACTGAAGCTTTCTTT. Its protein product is CASSLSGDRRNTEAFF.

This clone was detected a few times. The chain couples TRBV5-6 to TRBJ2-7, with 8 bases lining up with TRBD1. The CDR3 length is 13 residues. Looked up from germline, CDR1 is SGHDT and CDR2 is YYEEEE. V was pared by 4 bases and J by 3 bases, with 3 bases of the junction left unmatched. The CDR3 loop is CASSIDRGYEQYF. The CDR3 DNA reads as TGTGCCAGCAGCATAGACAGGGGCTACGAGCAGTACTTC.

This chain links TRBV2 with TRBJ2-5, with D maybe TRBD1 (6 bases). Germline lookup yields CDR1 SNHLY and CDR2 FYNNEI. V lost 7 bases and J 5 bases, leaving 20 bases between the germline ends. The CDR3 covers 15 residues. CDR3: CASTQGQGRRETQYF. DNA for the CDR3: TGTGCCAGCACGCAGGGGCAGGGGCGGAGGGAGACCCAGTACTTC.

DNA for the CDR3: TGTGCCAGCAGACGTCAATGGACTAGCGGGGGGGACAATGAGCAGTTCTTC. It encodes CASRRQWTSGGDNEQFF. J is TRBJ2-1 and V is TRBV27, with TRBD2 matching over 15 bases. The ends lost 6 bases at V and 5 bases at J; junction bases unmatched: 8. Germline V gene lookup returns CDR1 MNHEY and CDR2 SMNVEV (reference sequence). The CDR3 contains 17 residues.

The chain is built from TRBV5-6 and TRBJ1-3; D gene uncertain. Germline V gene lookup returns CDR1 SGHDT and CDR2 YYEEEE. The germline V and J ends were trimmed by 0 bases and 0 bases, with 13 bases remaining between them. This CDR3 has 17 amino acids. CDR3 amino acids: CASSLGLSLLSGNTIYF. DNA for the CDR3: TGTGCCAGCAGCTTGGGGCTTAGCCTCCTCTCTGGAAACACCATATATTTT.

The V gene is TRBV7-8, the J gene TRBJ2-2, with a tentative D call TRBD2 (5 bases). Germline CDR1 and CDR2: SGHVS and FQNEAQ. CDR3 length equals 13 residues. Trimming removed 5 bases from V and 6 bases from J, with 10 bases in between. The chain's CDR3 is CASSQRGSGELFF. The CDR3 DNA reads TGTGCCAGCAGCCAACGAGGGTCCGGGGAGCTGTTTTTT.